This passage covers 15 T cell receptor beta chains from one sample sequenced in a study of T cell repertoires in cytomegalovirus infection. In TCRdb, the reads were re-called with MiXCR into one record per CDR3 protein. This table holds a few hundred thousand distinct CDR3 sequences, 15% to 20% found once. Material for sequencing was PBMCs. The receptors originated from a human donor in good health (CMV status not recorded). Some clones in this sample may be carry-over from other donors' samples.

This sequence joins TRBV4-3 and TRBJ2-3; D gene unclear. Germline values: CDR1 LGHNA, CDR2 YSLEER. V was cut by 5 bases and J by 2 bases, with 8 bases left in between. This CDR3 comprises 13 residues. CDR3 in DNA: TGCGCCAGCAGCGAAGGCCCCACAGATACGCAGTATTTT. Amino acid sequence: CASSEGPTDTQYF.

This chain connects TRBV12-3 or TRBV12-4 to TRBJ1-4; D uncertain. Trimming stripped 5 bases from V and 8 bases from J, with 9 bases between. This CDR3 region has 12 residues. For the CDR3, the DNA is TGTGCCAGCAGTCTTGTAGAGGAAAAACTGTTTTTT. Translation gives CASSLVEEKLFF.

This clonotype has only a few counts. V and J are TRBV7-2 and TRBJ2-4; TRBD1 aligns across 7 bases. Germline lookup yields CDR1 SGHTA and CDR2 FQGNSA. The trim removed 3 bases at V and 0 bases at J, leaving 17 bases unmatched. The CDR3 covers 20 residues. The CDR3 loop reads CASSFSAGTALLLAKNIQYF. As DNA, the CDR3 is TGTGCCAGCAGCTTCTCGGCCGGGACAGCCTTACTGCTAGCCAAAAACATTCAGTACTTC.

As concerns this clonotype: The conserved phenylalanine or tryptophan is not found at the CDR3 terminus, so this likely reflects a read error. The chain is built from TRBV6-6 and TRBJ2-7; D is uncertain. The V gene's germline CDR1 is MNHNY and CDR2 SVGAGI (reference sequence). The CDR3 is 12 residues long. Trimming cost V 5 bases and J 3 bases, with 8 bases left between them. DNA of the CDR3: TGTGCCAGCAGTGACGCTAGCTACGAGCAGTACCTC. The encoded protein is CASSDASYEQYL.

This chain links TRBV27 with TRBJ1-6; 7 bases fit TRBD1. The J segment lost 10 bases and the V segment lost 6 bases, leaving 12 bases of the junction unmatched. Germline V gives CDR1 MNHEY, CDR2 SMNVEV (reference sequence). This CDR3 region has 15 residues. The CDR3 DNA sequence: TGTGCCAGCAGCTTCTCCGACAGGGCGGGCTCACCCCTCCACTTT. This gives the protein CASSFSDRAGSPLHF.

This clonotype was seen only a few times. The chain carries TRBV20-1 and TRBJ1-5; 9 nucleotides match TRBD1. V gave up 0 bases and J gave up 7 bases; unmatched junction bases: 7. CDR1 DFQATT and CDR2 SNEGSKA come from the germline V gene (reference sequence). The CDR3 has 15 residues. DNA for the CDR3: TGCAGTGCTAGAGATTCGGGACAGGGTGGGCAGCCCCAGCATTTT. Protein sequence: CSARDSGQGGQPQHF.

In this sample, this clonotype turned up a few times. The chain is built from TRBV6-2 or TRBV6-3 and TRBJ1-2, with D possibly being TRBD1 (5 bases). The V gene lost 5 bases and the J gene lost 3 bases, with 19 bases spanning the gap. CDR3 length equals 16 residues. Germline CDR1 MNHEY, CDR2 SVGEGT. CDR3 loop: CASSLEGHPPYYGYTF. The CDR3 bases are TGTGCCAGCAGTCTGGAAGGACACCCTCCCTACTATGGCTACACCTTC.

The table lists this clonotype with many counts. The rearrangement links TRBV7-8 to TRBJ2-5; the D gene is possibly TRBD1 (6 bases). This CDR3 is 14 amino acids long. V gave up 5 bases and J gave up 2 bases, with 12 bases separating them. Germline lookup yields CDR1 SGHVS and CDR2 FQNEAQ. CDR3 loop: CASSGGGWQETQYF. The DNA for the CDR3 is TGTGCCAGCAGCGGGGGCGGTTGGCAAGAGACCCAGTACTTC.

The J gene is TRBJ1-5, the V gene TRBV24-1, with unresolved D. Germline-derived CDR1 and CDR2 are KGHDR and SFDVKD. The CDR3 loop spans 15 amino acids. The germline V and J ends were trimmed by 10 bases and 0 bases, with 15 bases remaining between them. The DNA of the CDR3 is TGTGCCACGACACGCCGGTCTTTTAGCAATCAGCCCCAGCATTTT. Its translation: CATTRRSFSNQPQHF.

The sample holds many counts of this clonotype. The V gene is TRBV28, the J gene TRBJ2-7, with a weak D call TRBD1 (5 bases). The CDR3 is 15 amino acids. With 6 bases removed from V and 0 bases from J, the gap between germline ends came to 15 bases. Germline V lookup: CDR1 MDHEN, CDR2 SYDVKM. The CDR3 is CASSYSQVLSYEQYF. For the CDR3, the DNA is TGTGCCAGCAGCTACTCACAGGTTCTCTCCTACGAGCAGTACTTC. Combining the CDR3 with reference TRBV28 and TRBJ2-7 gives the whole variable domain DVKVTQSSRYLVKRTGEKVFLECVQDMDHENMFWYRQDPGLGLRLIYFSYDVKMKEKGDIPEGYSVSREKKERFSLILESASTNQTSMYLCASSYSQVLSYEQYFGPGTRLTVT.

The sample holds a few counts of this clonotype. The V call is TRBV12-3 or TRBV12-4, the J call TRBJ1-6; D might be TRBD1 (6 bases). The CDR3 is made up of 14 amino acids. V lost 3 bases and J lost 5, with 8 bases in between. The CDR3 protein is CASSFRGHNSPLHF. CDR3 bases: TGTGCCAGCAGTTTCCGGGGGCATAATTCACCCCTCCACTTT.

This clonotype was observed many times. The genes are TRBV11-2 and TRBJ1-4, with 8 bases lining up with TRBD1. The CDR3 is made up of 14 amino acids. The germline gives CDR1 SGHAT, CDR2 FQNNGV. The V and J ends lost 5 bases and 8 bases, in that order; junction bases with no gene match: 7. The CDR3, as DNA: TGTGCCAGCAGCCAGGACAGGGACGAAGAAAAACTGTTTTTT. Translated, it gives CASSQDRDEEKLFF. The complete variable domain, with remaining parts taken from reference TRBV11-2 and TRBJ1-4, reads EAGVAQSPRYKIIEKRQSVAFWCNPISGHATLYWYQQILGQGPKLLIQFQNNGVVDDSQLPKDRFSAERLKGVDSTLKIQPAKLEDSAVYLCASSQDRDEEKLFFGSGTQLSVL.

The CDR3 DNA reads as TGCGCCAGCAGTCTTAAGGGCCACGAGCAGTACTTC. Protein: CASSLKGHEQYF. The rearrangement links TRBV23-1 to TRBJ2-7; D not resolved. TRBV23-1 counts as an open reading frame of uncertain function. The CDR3 is 12 residues long. The ends were cut back, 4 bases at V and 5 bases at J, with 9 bases in the middle.

This clonotype was seen only a few times. The chain couples TRBV2 to TRBJ2-7, with a possible D match to TRBD1 (7 bases). This CDR3 region has 14 residues. The germline gives CDR1 SNHLY, CDR2 FYNNEI. The V end lost 7 bases, the J end lost 9 bases, and 22 bases lay between the germline ends. In DNA form, the CDR3 reads TGTGCCAGCACCCGGGAAGTCAGGGGGGATACGCAGTACTTC. Translating it yields CASTREVRGDTQYF. The variable domain in full, with the rest retrieved from reference TRBV2 and TRBJ2-7, is EPEVTQTPSHQVTQMGQEVILRCVPISNHLYFYWYRQILGQKVEFLVSFYNNEISEKSEIFDDQFSVERPDGSNFTLKIRSTKLEDSAMYFCASTREVRGDTQYFGPGTRLTVT.

The chain links TRBV10-3 to TRBJ2-5, with D uncertain. V lost 6 bases to trimming and J lost 5 bases, with 10 bases between them. Looked up from germline, CDR1 is ENHRY and CDR2 is SYGVKD. The CDR3 runs to 12 residues. CDR3 DNA sequence: TGTGCCATCAGGGACGGTCGGGAGACCCAGTACTTC. The encoded protein is CAIRDGRETQYF.